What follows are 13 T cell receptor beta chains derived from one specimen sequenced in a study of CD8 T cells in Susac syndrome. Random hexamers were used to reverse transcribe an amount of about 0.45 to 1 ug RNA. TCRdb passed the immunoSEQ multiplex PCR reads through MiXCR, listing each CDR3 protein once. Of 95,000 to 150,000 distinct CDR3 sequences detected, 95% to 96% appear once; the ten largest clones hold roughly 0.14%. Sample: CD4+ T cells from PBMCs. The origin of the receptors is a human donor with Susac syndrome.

In nucleotides, the CDR3 is TGCAGCGTGGGGACAGGAGGGATCAATGAGCAGTTCTTC. It translates to CSVGTGGINEQFF. This chain connects TRBV29-1 to TRBJ2-1; 8 positions match TRBD1. The CDR3 length is 13 residues. The germline V gene has CDR1 SQVTM and CDR2 ANQGSEA. V was pared by 6 bases and J by 6 bases, with 7 bases of the junction left unmatched.

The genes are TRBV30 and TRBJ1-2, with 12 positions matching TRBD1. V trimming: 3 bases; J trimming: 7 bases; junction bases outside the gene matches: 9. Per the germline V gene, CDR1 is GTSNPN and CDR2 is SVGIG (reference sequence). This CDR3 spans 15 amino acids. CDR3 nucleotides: TGTGCCTGGAGAGGGGACAGGGGGCTACAAGGTGGCTACACCTTC. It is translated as CAWRGDRGLQGGYTF.

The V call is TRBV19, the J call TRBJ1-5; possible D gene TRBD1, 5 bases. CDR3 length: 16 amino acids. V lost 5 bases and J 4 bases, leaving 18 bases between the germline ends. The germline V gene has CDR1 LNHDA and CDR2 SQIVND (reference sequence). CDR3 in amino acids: CASSYTMGRRNQPQHF. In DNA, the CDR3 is TGTGCCAGTAGTTATACGATGGGACGGCGTAATCAGCCCCAGCATTTT.

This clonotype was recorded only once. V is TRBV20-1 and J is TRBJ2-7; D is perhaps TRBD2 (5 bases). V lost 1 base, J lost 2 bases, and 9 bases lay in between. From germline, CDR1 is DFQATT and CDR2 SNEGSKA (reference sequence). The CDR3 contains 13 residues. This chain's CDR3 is CSARGEIAYEQYF. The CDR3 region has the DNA TGCAGTGCTAGAGGGGAGATAGCCTACGAGCAGTACTTC.

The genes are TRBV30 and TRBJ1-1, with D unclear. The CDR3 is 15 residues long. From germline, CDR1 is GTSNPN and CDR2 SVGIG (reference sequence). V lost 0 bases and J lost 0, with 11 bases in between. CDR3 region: CAWSVDPMVNTEAFF. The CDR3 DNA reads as TGTGCCTGGAGTGTAGATCCCATGGTGAACACTGAAGCTTTCTTT.

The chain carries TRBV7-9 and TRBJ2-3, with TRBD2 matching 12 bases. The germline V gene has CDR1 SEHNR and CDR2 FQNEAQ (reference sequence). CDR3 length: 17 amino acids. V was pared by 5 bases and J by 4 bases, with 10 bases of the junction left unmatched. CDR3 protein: CASSPVKLAGGPDTQYF. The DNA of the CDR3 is TGTGCCAGCAGCCCTGTTAAACTAGCGGGAGGCCCAGATACGCAGTATTTT.

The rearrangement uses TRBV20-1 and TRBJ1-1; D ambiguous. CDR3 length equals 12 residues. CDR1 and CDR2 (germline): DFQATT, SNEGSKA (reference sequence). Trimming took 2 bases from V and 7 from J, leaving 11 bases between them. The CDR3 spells CSARMGFGEAFF. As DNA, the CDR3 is TGCAGTGCTAGAATGGGGTTTGGTGAAGCTTTCTTT.

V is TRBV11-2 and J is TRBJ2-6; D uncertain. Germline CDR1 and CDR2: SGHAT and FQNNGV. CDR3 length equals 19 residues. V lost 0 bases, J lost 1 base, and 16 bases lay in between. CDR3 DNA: TGTGCCAGCAGCTTAGATCTAACCCGAAGTTTGTCTGGGGCCAACGTCCTGACTTTC. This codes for CASSLDLTRSLSGANVLTF.

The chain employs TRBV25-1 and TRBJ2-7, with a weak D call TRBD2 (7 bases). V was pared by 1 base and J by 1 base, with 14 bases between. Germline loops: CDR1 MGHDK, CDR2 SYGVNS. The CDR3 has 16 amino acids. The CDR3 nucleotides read TGTGCCAGCAGTGAATTTGAGGGGGGGGTATCCTACGAGCAGTACTTC. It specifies CASSEFEGGVSYEQYF.

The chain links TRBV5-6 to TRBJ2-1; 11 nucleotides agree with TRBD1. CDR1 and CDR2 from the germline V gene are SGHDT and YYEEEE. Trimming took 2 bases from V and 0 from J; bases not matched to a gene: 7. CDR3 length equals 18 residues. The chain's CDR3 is CASSLLRTGGYSYNEQFF. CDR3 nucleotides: TGTGCCAGCAGCTTACTACGGACAGGGGGCTACTCCTACAATGAGCAGTTCTTC.

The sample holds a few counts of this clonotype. For the CDR3, the DNA is TGCAGTGCTAGAGATCAGAGGGGGGGAGAGACCCAGTACTTC. It yields the protein CSARDQRGGETQYF. The chain recombines TRBV20-1 with TRBJ2-5; D possibly corresponds to TRBD2 (7 bases). Germline lookup yields CDR1 DFQATT and CDR2 SNEGSKA (reference sequence). The germline V and J ends were trimmed by 0 bases and 4 bases, with 12 bases remaining between them. The length of the CDR3 is 14 residues.

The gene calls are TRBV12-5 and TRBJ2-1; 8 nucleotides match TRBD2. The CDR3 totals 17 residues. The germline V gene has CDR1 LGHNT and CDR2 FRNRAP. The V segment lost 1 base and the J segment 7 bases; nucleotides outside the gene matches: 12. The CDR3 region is CASGLDAAGGGLNEQFF. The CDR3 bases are TGTGCTAGTGGTTTGGACGCGGCGGGAGGTGGCCTGAATGAGCAGTTCTTC.

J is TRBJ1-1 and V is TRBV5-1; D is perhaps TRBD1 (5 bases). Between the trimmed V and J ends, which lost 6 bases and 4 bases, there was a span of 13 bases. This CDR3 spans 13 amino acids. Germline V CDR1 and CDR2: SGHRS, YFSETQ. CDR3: CASNTGLLTEAFF. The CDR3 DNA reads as TGCGCCAGCAACACAGGACTCCTCACTGAAGCTTTCTTT.